This entry lists 31 T cell receptor beta chains sequenced from one sample in a study of blood T cell repertoires in COVID-19 (TCRdb year 2020). The receptor library was made with the immunoSEQ multiplex PCR assay. The table comes from immuneACCESS by way of TCRdb, which keeps in-frame sequences with V and J called. Part of the clones is missing from these tables; in studies checked, under half for an unresolved V gene and the rest for unknown reasons. The sample table records about 210,000 clones; around 83% of these occur just once. The ten largest clones add up to 2.9% of the sample. Sequenced sample: peripheral blood. These receptors were collected from a man aged 45-60 years with active or convalescent COVID-19.

This clone was counted a single time. This chain uses TRBV19 with TRBJ1-2; 9 bases are shared with TRBD1. Germline V gives CDR1 LNHDA, CDR2 SQIVND (reference sequence). V lost 5 bases and J lost 4; bases outside the gene matches: 8. The CDR3 spans 15 residues. The CDR3 here is CASSLLGQGTYGYTF. In DNA, the CDR3 is TGTGCCAGTAGTTTACTGGGACAGGGAACCTATGGCTACACCTTC.

The chain couples TRBV28 to TRBJ2-7; tentative D call: TRBD1 (6 bases). The CDR3 totals 14 residues. The V gene's germline CDR1 is MDHEN and CDR2 SYDVKM. V was cut by 2 bases and J by 2 bases, with 10 bases left in between. The CDR3: CASSLQGTPYEQYF. The CDR3 coding sequence is TGTGCCAGCAGTTTACAGGGGACCCCCTACGAGCAGTACTTC. Drawing the rest from reference TRBV28 and TRBJ2-7, the complete variable domain is DVKVTQSSRYLVKRTGEKVFLECVQDMDHENMFWYRQDPGLGLRLIYFSYDVKMKEKGDIPEGYSVSREKKERFSLILESASTNQTSMYLCASSLQGTPYEQYFGPGTRLTVT.

The V call is TRBV7-9, the J call TRBJ1-4, with 12 bases matching TRBD1. Germline loops: CDR1 SEHNR, CDR2 FQNEAQ (reference sequence). V lost 8 bases to trimming and J lost 5 bases; unmatched junction nucleotides: 18. The CDR3 extends over 19 amino acids. This CDR3 is CASAPGGTGGWVGNEKLFF. The CDR3 DNA is TGTGCCAGCGCCCCCGGCGGGACAGGGGGCTGGGTAGGGAATGAAAAACTGTTTTTT.

This clone was recorded a few times. J is TRBJ1-2 and V is TRBV6-2 or TRBV6-3; 8 bases map to TRBD1. The germline V gene has CDR1 MNHEY and CDR2 SVGEGT. The CDR3 has 17 amino acids. Trimming took 7 bases from V and 3 from J; bases not matched to a gene: 16. The CDR3 DNA sequence: TGTGCCAGCAACCCTAGGGGGACAGGAGGGTCGGACTATGGCTACACCTTC. The encoded protein is CASNPRGTGGSDYGYTF.

This sequence joins TRBV9 and TRBJ2-1, with 7 bases fitting TRBD2. The CDR3 totals 15 residues. From germline, CDR1 is SGDLS and CDR2 YYNGEE. V lost 4 bases and J lost 6; bases outside the gene matches: 10. The CDR3 DNA is TGTGCCAGCAGCTTGAGCGGGGCCAGCATCAATGAGCAGTTCTTC. Its protein is CASSLSGASINEQFF.

The rearrangement uses TRBV18 and TRBJ1-6; D not resolved. CDR3 length equals 14 residues. Germline CDR1 reads KGHSH; CDR2 reads LQKENI. Trimming shortened V by 5 bases and J by 8 bases, and 13 bases separated the two germline ends. The CDR3 region has the DNA TGTGCCAGCTCAAACTCATTCCGGGATTCACCCCTCCACTTT. Protein sequence: CASSNSFRDSPLHF.

The chain is built from TRBV9 and TRBJ1-5; possibly TRBD1 for D (6 bases). The ends were cut back, 4 bases at V and 3 bases at J, with 14 bases in the middle. Per the germline V gene, CDR1 is SGDLS and CDR2 is YYNGEE. The CDR3 has 15 residues. CDR3: CASSLRGALNQPQHF. CDR3 nucleotide sequence: TGTGCCAGCAGCCTCAGGGGTGCCCTCAATCAGCCCCAGCATTTT.

This chain joins TRBV11-1 and TRBJ2-7; 9 positions match TRBD1. The CDR3 consists of 15 residues. The V gene's germline CDR1 is SGHAT and CDR2 FQDESV (reference sequence). Trimming removed 5 bases from V and 7 bases from J; junction bases left unmatched: 12. As DNA, the CDR3 is TGTGCCAGCAGCCTACATCGGACAGGGGTTGGGGAGCAGTACTTC. Translation gives CASSLHRTGVGEQYF.

The CDR3: CASSLGRGGRQGEQFF. CDR3 coding DNA: TGTGCCAGCAGCTTAGGGCGGGGGGGCCGTCAAGGTGAGCAGTTCTTC. The V and J genes are TRBV11-3 and TRBJ2-1, with 9 bases aligning to TRBD2. Germline CDR1 SGHNT, CDR2 YENEEA. The trim removed 1 base at V and 9 bases at J, leaving 10 bases unmatched. This CDR3 spans 16 amino acids.

The chain combines TRBV10-3 with TRBJ2-7; tentative D call: TRBD2 (6 bases). This CDR3 comprises 14 residues. The germline V gene encodes CDR1 ENHRY and CDR2 SYGVKD. V lost 4 bases and J 4 bases, leaving 14 bases between the germline ends. The CDR3 coding sequence is TGTGCCATCAGTGGCCCAGGACTAACGTACGAGCAGTACTTC. The encoded protein is CAISGPGLTYEQYF.

This rearrangement joins TRBV11-2 to TRBJ1-4; D possibly corresponds to TRBD1 (6 bases). V gave up 2 bases and J gave up 7 bases, with 23 bases separating them. CDR3 length equals 18 residues. Germline-derived CDR1 and CDR2 are SGHAT and FQNNGV. CDR3 nucleotide sequence: TGTGCCAGCAGCTTAACACCCCCCGGCGGGGGCTTGGGTGAAAAACTGTTTTTT. Translation gives CASSLTPPGGGLGEKLFF.

The rearrangement joins TRBV6-2 or TRBV6-3 to TRBJ1-2, with D unclear. Germline V lookup: CDR1 MNHEY, CDR2 SVGEGT. V shed 6 bases and J shed 4 bases, with 15 bases lying between them. This CDR3 is built from 14 residues. CDR3 DNA sequence: TGTGCCAGCAGCCCCCGAGTGGGCAGCTATGGCTACACCTTC. The encoded protein is CASSPRVGSYGYTF.

The rearrangement uses TRBV7-9 and TRBJ2-7; TRBD2 is a possible D gene (6 bases). This CDR3 is built from 16 residues. Germline values: CDR1 SEHNR, CDR2 FQNEAQ (reference sequence). V was cut by 3 bases and J by 4 bases, with 19 bases left in between. The CDR3 spells CASSFVSAEGRYEQYF. In DNA form, the CDR3 reads TGTGCCAGCAGCTTTGTATCCGCGGAGGGCCGGTACGAGCAGTACTTC.

The chain carries TRBV6-1 and TRBJ2-7; weak D call: TRBD1 (6 bases). V was trimmed by 2 bases and J by 0 bases, leaving 14 bases between them. The length of the CDR3 is 16 residues. Per the germline V gene, CDR1 is MNHNS and CDR2 is SASEGT. This CDR3 reads CASSELVQGLSYEQYF. CDR3 bases: TGTGCCAGCAGTGAATTGGTACAGGGTCTCTCCTACGAGCAGTACTTC.

The V call is TRBV6-5, the J call TRBJ2-2, with 7 bases lining up with TRBD2. CDR1 and CDR2 from the germline V gene are MNHEY and SVGAGI. The length of the CDR3 is 15 residues. V trimming: 10 bases; J trimming: 4 bases; junction bases outside the gene matches: 12. The CDR3 nucleotides read TGTGCCACGAACCCGGGGGGAAGGATCACCGGGGAGCTGTTTTTT. It specifies CATNPGGRITGELFF.

J is TRBJ1-1 and V is TRBV12-3 or TRBV12-4; D gene uncertain. The V end was cut by 2 bases, the J end by 1 base, with 5 bases between. This CDR3 contains 13 residues. The CDR3 sequence is CASSLKPNTEAFF. The DNA of the CDR3 is TGTGCCAGCAGTTTAAAGCCGAACACTGAAGCTTTCTTT.

This clone was seen once. This chain links TRBV6-2 or TRBV6-3 with TRBJ1-2; TRBD1 is a possible D gene (6 bases). This CDR3 comprises 12 residues. Trimming cost V 4 bases and J 6 bases, with 9 bases left between them. CDR1 is MNHEY, CDR2 SVGEGT, per germline. CDR3 region: CASSSQGNGYTF. In DNA form, the CDR3 reads TGTGCCAGCAGTTCACAGGGAAATGGCTACACCTTC.

CDR3 nucleotides: TGTGCCAGCAGCTTGCGGCCAGGGGCCGCCTACGAGCAGTACTTC. This translates into CASSLRPGAAYEQYF. The chain uses TRBV7-2 and TRBJ2-7; the D gene is possibly TRBD1 (6 bases). The CDR3 spans 15 residues. Germline V gene sequence: CDR1 SGHTA, CDR2 FQGNSA. The germline V and J ends were trimmed by 3 bases and 2 bases, with 14 bases remaining between them.

Points on this clone: This may be a read error: a much more frequent sequence differs by one nucleotide. V gene TRBV6-5 combines with J gene TRBJ1-2, with D possibly TRBD1 on 6 matching bases. V lost 7 bases to trimming and J lost 4 bases, with 10 bases between them. The CDR3 spans 12 residues. Germline V gives CDR1 MNHEY, CDR2 SVGAGI. The CDR3 DNA is TGTGCCAGCACCCGGGACACCTATGGCTACACCTTC. This translates into CASTRDTYGYTF.

The chain uses TRBV6-1 and TRBJ1-1; no firm D call. Germline CDR1 MNHNS, CDR2 SASEGT. Trimming removed 1 base from V and 1 base from J, with 10 bases in between. This CDR3 region has 15 residues. The DNA of the CDR3 is TGTGCCAGCAGTGAAGATGGCGGAACGAACACTGAAGCTTTCTTT. Residues: CASSEDGGTNTEAFF.

The table lists this clone with a count of one. The chain is built from TRBV18 and TRBJ1-3; D uncertain. CDR1 is KGHSH and CDR2 is LQKENI in the germline V gene. The CDR3 spans 15 residues. Trimming pared 2 bases from V and 0 bases from J, leaving 8 bases between. As DNA, the CDR3 is TGTGCCAGCTCACCAAACAGAAACTCTGGAAACACCATATATTTT. Its translation: CASSPNRNSGNTIYF.

This clone was found a few times. The chain links TRBV5-1 to TRBJ2-3, with 7 bases that match TRBD1. This CDR3 region has 16 residues. CDR1 is SGHRS, CDR2 YFSETQ, per germline. Trimming removed 0 bases from V and 5 bases from J; junction bases left unmatched: 9. The CDR3 DNA reads TGCGCCAGCAGCTTGGCCTCAGGGGGTGGGGTAGATACGCAGTATTTT. Encoded protein: CASSLASGGGVDTQYF.

The J gene is TRBJ1-6, the V gene TRBV9; no definite D call. CDR1 is SGDLS, CDR2 YYNGEE, per germline. The CDR3 is 14 amino acids. V was clipped by 0 bases and J by 9 bases, with 10 bases between them. The CDR3, as DNA: TGTGCCAGCAGCGTAGGCCCAGAGGGTTCACCCCTCCACTTT. Translated: CASSVGPEGSPLHF.

V and J are TRBV3-1 (or the pseudogene TRBV3-2) and TRBJ1-3, with D possibly being TRBD1 (5 bases). CDR3 length equals 15 residues. Trimming removed 4 bases from V and 0 bases from J, with 10 bases in between. Germline V gene sequence: CDR1 LGHDT, CDR2 YNNKEL (reference sequence). This CDR3 is CASSRTGASGNTIYF. CDR3 DNA: TGTGCCAGCAGCCGAACAGGTGCCTCTGGAAACACCATATATTTT.

CDR3 sequence: CASTSQETQYF. The CDR3, as DNA: TGTGCCAGCACCTCCCAAGAGACCCAGTACTTC. The gene calls are TRBV3-1 (or the pseudogene TRBV3-2) and TRBJ2-5, with D unclear. This CDR3 contains 11 residues. Germline V gene lookup returns CDR1 LGHDT and CDR2 YNNKEL (reference sequence). V lost 7 bases to trimming and J lost 1 base, with 4 bases between them.

V is TRBV6-5 and J is TRBJ2-5; D is ambiguous. Trimming left V 8 bases short and J 5 bases short, with 18 bases between. Germline CDR1 MNHEY, CDR2 SVGAGI. The length of the CDR3 is 14 residues. This chain's CDR3 is CASGTLLRHETQYF. The CDR3 region has the DNA TGTGCCAGCGGTACTCTACTGCGCCACGAGACCCAGTACTTC.

The chain recombines TRBV28 with TRBJ1-1, with unresolved D. The CDR3 contains 12 residues. V was cut by 6 bases and J by 11 bases, with 16 bases left in between. Germline assignment: CDR1 MDHEN and CDR2 SYDVKM. The CDR3 sequence: CASRPRTRQAFF. The CDR3 DNA follows: TGTGCCAGCAGGCCTCGGACTCGGCAGGCTTTCTTT.

This clone was observed once. The chain employs TRBV28 and TRBJ1-1, with D maybe TRBD1 (6 bases). The CDR3 is 15 amino acids. In germline, CDR1 is MDHEN, CDR2 SYDVKM. With 4 bases removed from V and 6 bases from J, the gap between germline ends came to 18 bases. In nucleotides, the CDR3 is TGTGCCAGCAGTTCCCCCGACAGGTCAGGCGCTGAAGCTTTCTTT. It translates to CASSSPDRSGAEAFF.

J is TRBJ2-2 and V is TRBV7-2; the D gene is possibly TRBD2 (5 bases). V lost 0 bases to trimming and J lost 6 bases, with 5 bases between them. The CDR3 extends over 13 amino acids. The germline V gene encodes CDR1 SGHTA and CDR2 FQGNSA. CDR3 bases: TGTGCCAGCAGCTTAGCGGGAGCCGGGGAGCTGTTTTTT. Its protein is CASSLAGAGELFF.

The V and J genes are TRBV12-3 or TRBV12-4 and TRBJ1-5; tentatively, D is TRBD1 (5 bases). This CDR3 contains 13 residues. The germline V and J ends were trimmed by 11 bases and 5 bases, with 16 bases remaining between them. The CDR3 here is CASQAQGYQPQHF. Written as DNA, the CDR3 is TGTGCCTCCCAGGCTCAGGGCTATCAGCCCCAGCATTTT.

The gene calls are TRBV30 and TRBJ1-4; the match to TRBD1 covers 9 bases. J lost 2 bases, V lost 1 base, and 8 bases had no gene match. Looked up from germline, CDR1 is GTSNPN and CDR2 is SVGIG (reference sequence). This CDR3 region has 17 residues. The CDR3: CAWSDLDRGVTNEKLFF. Written as DNA, the CDR3 is TGTGCCTGGAGTGACCTAGACAGGGGGGTGACTAATGAAAAACTGTTTTTT.